This T cell receptor beta chain stems from a study of beta chain features in type 1 diabetes. The isolated RNA, all of it, was reverse transcribed, so expressed TCRB transcripts were what got sequenced. Generated by immunoSEQ multiplex PCR, the TCRdb table keeps only in-frame clones and is missing some. The data show approximately 52,000 clones, with roughly 63% seen just once and 0.29% held by the top ten. Study outcomes and limitations: Researchers reported that naive, central memory and Treg TCRB repertoires appeared more similar in patients than in healthy donors. Shorter TCRB CDR3s, moderately but significantly so, were found in Type 1 diabetes patients in all four CD4+ subsets.

With 0 bases removed from V and 1 base from J, the gap between germline ends came to 7 bases. In germline, CDR1 is SGHTA, CDR2 FQGTGA. The CDR3 is made up of 14 amino acids. This clone was counted between two and nine times. What it recognizes is unknown. Sample: stem cell memory CD4+ T cells from blood. This clonotype was obtained from a woman aged 25 to 39 with type 1 diabetes. The chain carries TRBV7-3 and TRBJ2-7, with D unresolved. Written as DNA, the CDR3 is TGTGCCAGCAGCTTAACGCGAGGATCCTACGAGCAGTACTTC. This translates into CASSLTRGSYEQYF.